The present T cell receptor (beta chain) was sequenced within a study of regulatory T cells in long-lasting Graves disease. Study outcomes and limitations: Repertoires from persistent disease leaned toward TRBV28, TRBJ1-2 and TRBJ2-5.

Time point meaning: newly diagnosed GD, antithyroid drugs for less than 3 months. Construction of the TCR library relied on RNA isolated from PBMCs. CDR1 and CDR2 from the germline V gene are SGHTA and FQGTGA. The CDR3 is 16 amino acids. V shed 5 bases and J 4 bases; nucleotides not matched to a gene: 11. CDR3-region Arm-PCR and iRepertoire HTBI primers produced the TCR beta libraries. Each CDR3 protein gets one entry after TCRdb re-called the multiplex PCR reads with MiXCR. The sample includes about 470,000 distinct CDR3 sequences, 15% seen only once; the top ten take over 15%. This clonotype was seen ten or more times. Its antigen is undetermined. These data also formed part of another study, on T cells in Graves' hyperthyroidism and ophthalmopathy. From that study: Diagnostic decisions used clinical symptoms, serum thyroxine and TRAb, thyroid ultrasound and orbital computed tomography. Blood also carried most thyroid clonotypes expanded above 0.001.

This sequence joins TRBV7-3 and TRBJ2-1, with 7 bases lining up with TRBD2. Sequencing used peripheral blood mononuclear cells (PBMCs), obtained at new diagnosis, from a patient treated with antithyroid drugs. This receptor was identified in a woman in her twenties or thirties with Graves disease. The CDR3 region is CASSAGTSVLYNEQFF. DNA for the CDR3: TGTGCCAGCAGCGCAGGAACTAGCGTCCTATACAATGAGCAGTTCTTC.